The 7 T cell receptor beta chains below come from one sample, sequenced in a study of cytomegalovirus exposure and HLA in healthy donors (dated by TCRdb to 2017 to 2019). The library was obtained by the immunoSEQ multiplex PCR assay. A mixture of 60 forward primers for TCR Vbeta segments and 13 reverse primers for TCR Jbeta segments was used in the multiplex PCR. Drawn from immuneACCESS, this table holds only the in-frame rearrangements with V and J called that TCRdb kept. Clones are partly lost; checked studies trace under half to an unresolved V gene and leave the rest unexplained. The sample records more than 85,000 clones, around 68% of which are singletons. The top ten clones comprise 0.95% to 1.5% of the sample. Sequenced material: PBMCs. The receptors stem from a female donor in good health and CMV-seronegative.

The chain is built from TRBV19 and TRBJ2-7; 7 bases fit TRBD2. The CDR3 runs 14 residues. Germline values: CDR1 LNHDA, CDR2 SQIVND (reference sequence). Germline trimming cut 5 bases from V and 0 bases from J; bases unmatched to any gene: 4. CDR3 DNA: TGTGCCAGTAGTTTCGCTAGCGGCTCCTACGAGCAGTACTTC. Residues: CASSFASGSYEQYF.

The V and J genes are TRBV10-3 and TRBJ1-1; 9 bases line up with TRBD1. CDR3 size: 18 residues. V lost 0 bases and J lost 5; bases outside the gene matches: 13. Germline CDR1 ENHRY, CDR2 SYGVKD. CDR3 in DNA: TGTGCCATCAGTGAGTCGCCATGGCGAAACAGGGGGCTGACTGAAGCTTTCTTT. It specifies CAISESPWRNRGLTEAFF.

In this sample, this clone turned up a few times. This chain links TRBV5-1 with TRBJ2-3; 8 bases map to TRBD2. V was pared by 1 base and J by 0 bases, with 4 bases of the junction left unmatched. The CDR3 length is 16 residues. CDR1 SGHRS and CDR2 YFSETQ come from the germline V gene. CDR3 sequence: CASSLTASGSTDTQYF. CDR3 in DNA: TGCGCCAGCAGCTTGACGGCTAGCGGGAGCACAGATACGCAGTATTTT. Drawing the rest from reference TRBV5-1 and TRBJ2-3, the complete variable domain is KAGVTQTPRYLIKTRGQQVTLSCSPISGHRSVSWYQQTPGQGLQFLFEYFSETQRNKGNFPGRFSGRQFSNSRSEMNVSTLELGDSALYLCASSLTASGSTDTQYFGPGTRLTVL.

V gene TRBV28 combines with J gene TRBJ1-5; D uncertain. The CDR3 spans 18 residues. The ends were cut back, 4 bases at V and 2 bases at J, with 21 bases in the middle. Germline V gene data show CDR1 as MDHEN and CDR2 as SYDVKM. The CDR3 reads CASSSPGRASRGNQPQHF. CDR3 DNA: TGTGCCAGCAGTTCGCCCGGGAGGGCGTCCCGTGGCAATCAGCCCCAGCATTTT.

This chain links TRBV14 with TRBJ1-4; weak D call: TRBD1 (6 bases). Germline-derived CDR1 and CDR2 are SGHDN and FVKESK. V dropped 0 bases and J dropped 8 bases, with 16 bases sitting between them. The CDR3 has 16 amino acids. In DNA, the CDR3 is TGTGCCAGCAGCCAAGATCGGGGGGGGCTCGGAGAAAAACTGTTTTTT. Translated, it gives CASSQDRGGLGEKLFF.

The gene calls are TRBV30 and TRBJ1-3, with 7 bases fitting TRBD1. Germline V CDR1 and CDR2: GTSNPN, SVGIG (reference sequence). After removal of 3 bases from V and 7 bases from J, the junction contained 9 bases not matched to a gene. This CDR3 is built from 14 residues. CDR3 amino acids: CAWSARGADNTIYF. DNA of the CDR3: TGTGCCTGGAGCGCCAGGGGGGCCGATAACACCATATATTTT.

The chain uses TRBV7-9 and TRBJ2-7; 8 nucleotides align to TRBD1. CDR1 and CDR2 (germline): SEHNR, FQNEAQ (reference sequence). V gave up 6 bases and J gave up 5 bases; unmatched junction bases: 15. This CDR3 has 16 residues. DNA for the CDR3: TGTGCCAGCAGTTTAATGTTAGACAGGGGTAAGAACGAGCAGTACTTC. Translated: CASSLMLDRGKNEQYF.